Presented here are 26 T cell receptor beta chains from one specimen sequenced in a study of OX40 agonist ivuxolimab in advanced cancers. The method was immunoSEQ multiplex PCR; TCRdb's version includes in-frame clones alone and lacks a portion of them. The table shows 53,000 or so clones, with roughly 83% occurring only once. Sample: CD4+ or CD8+ T cells sorted from blood, taken in a trial of the OX40 agonist ivuxolimab. The receptors derive from an adult with an advanced solid tumor such as melanoma, head and neck, liver or kidney cancer.

V and J are TRBV30 and TRBJ1-6, with a possible D match to TRBD1 (6 bases). The CDR3 covers 14 residues. The V end was cut by 0 bases, the J end by 6 bases, with 9 bases between. Germline-derived CDR1 and CDR2 are GTSNPN and SVGIG (reference sequence). In DNA, the CDR3 is TGTGCCTGGAGTGTCGCCAGGGGTAATTCACCCCTCCACTTT. Translated, it gives CAWSVARGNSPLHF.

This chain joins TRBV2 and TRBJ2-5; TRBD1 agrees at 8 bases. The DNA end favors TRBJ2-7, so the J call may be wrong. The germline V gene encodes CDR1 SNHLY and CDR2 FYNNEI. The CDR3 is made up of 14 amino acids. The CDR3, as DNA: TGTGCCAGCCCGAGCCGGACAGGGAGCTACGAGCAGTACTTC. Translated: CASPSRTGSYEQYF.

In its sample, this clone was seen once. J is TRBJ2-5 and V is TRBV5-1; tentative D call: TRBD1 (7 bases). Germline-derived CDR1 and CDR2 are SGHRS and YFSETQ. This CDR3 has 16 amino acids. V shed 3 bases and J shed 5 bases, with 20 bases lying between them. The CDR3 DNA is TGCGCCAGCAGCTCTGGGGGGACACCCAGGGGGGAGACCCAGTACTTC. It is translated as CASSSGGTPRGETQYF.

This clone occurred a few times. The rearrangement uses TRBV18 and TRBJ1-1; perhaps TRBD1 as D (6 bases). Germline-derived CDR1 and CDR2 are KGHSH and LQKENI. The CDR3 runs to 15 residues. Trimming shortened V by 3 bases and J by 6 bases, and 17 bases separated the two germline ends. CDR3 amino acids: CASSPGSGGLAEAFF. The CDR3 DNA follows: TGTGCCAGCTCACCCGGTAGTGGGGGCCTGGCTGAAGCTTTCTTT.

The chain combines TRBV5-1 with TRBJ1-3; possibly TRBD1 for D (6 bases). Germline V gene data show CDR1 as SGHRS and CDR2 as YFSETQ. The CDR3 spans 16 residues. V lost 0 bases and J 8 bases, leaving 18 bases between the germline ends. The CDR3 spells CASSLATGHPGDTIYF. In DNA form, the CDR3 reads TGCGCCAGCAGCTTGGCCACGGGACACCCGGGGGACACCATATATTTT.

This chain connects TRBV10-3 to TRBJ2-5, with 8 nucleotides matching TRBD2. Trimming removed 8 bases from V and 2 bases from J; junction bases left unmatched: 4. The CDR3 is 13 amino acids. CDR1 and CDR2 (germline): ENHRY, SYGVKD. CDR3 in amino acids: CAIGGTSQETQYF. The CDR3 nucleotides are TGTGCCATCGGGGGGACTAGTCAAGAGACCCAGTACTTC.

This clone was recorded only once. This chain joins TRBV5-1 and TRBJ2-1, with TRBD1 matching over 9 bases. The CDR3 covers 15 residues. Germline V gene data show CDR1 as SGHRS and CDR2 as YFSETQ. The junction had 7 bases not matched to a gene; V was cut back by 2 bases and J by 7 bases. The CDR3 coding sequence is TGCGCCAGCAGCTTTTGGGACAGGGATAGTAATGAGCAGTTCTTC. It yields the protein CASSFWDRDSNEQFF.

Here the CDR3 reads CASSSGAASTDTQYF. Written as DNA, the CDR3 is TGTGCCAGCAGTTCTGGAGCGGCTAGCACAGATACGCAGTATTTT. This rearrangement joins TRBV6-1 to TRBJ2-3; possible D gene TRBD2, 5 bases. Germline CDR1 MNHNS, CDR2 SASEGT. CDR3 length equals 15 residues. V gave up 5 bases and J gave up 0 bases, with 12 bases separating them.

The chain has TRBV30 and TRBJ2-5; TRBD2 matches at 9 bases. CDR1 and CDR2 from the germline V gene are GTSNPN and SVGIG (reference sequence). CDR3 length: 15 amino acids. Germline trimming cut 4 bases from V and 2 bases from J; bases unmatched to any gene: 8. CDR3 protein: CAWTRLAVFQETQYF. The CDR3 coding sequence is TGTGCCTGGACCCGACTAGCGGTATTTCAAGAGACCCAGTACTTC.

The rearrangement links TRBV6-5 to TRBJ1-2; 9 nucleotides agree with TRBD1. The trim removed 6 bases at V and 8 bases at J, leaving 13 bases unmatched. Germline loops: CDR1 MNHEY, CDR2 SVGAGI. CDR3 size: 15 residues. CDR3 in amino acids: CASRPPGQGMGGYTF. As DNA, the CDR3 is TGTGCCAGCAGGCCACCGGGACAGGGAATGGGCGGCTACACCTTC.

This sequence joins TRBV29-1 and TRBJ2-5; possible D gene TRBD2, 5 bases. Germline V gives CDR1 SQVTM, CDR2 ANQGSEA. The V gene lost 5 bases and the J gene lost 0 bases, with 10 bases spanning the gap. The CDR3 is 13 amino acids. The CDR3 sequence: CSVPGLNQETQYF. The CDR3 DNA follows: TGCAGCGTTCCTGGACTTAACCAAGAGACCCAGTACTTC.

The chain has TRBV18 and TRBJ2-7; tentatively, D is TRBD2 (5 bases). The CDR3 has 13 amino acids. V lost 4 bases, J lost 4 bases, and 11 bases lay in between. The germline V gene encodes CDR1 KGHSH and CDR2 LQKENI. This CDR3 is CASSLRETYEQYF. The DNA of the CDR3 is TGTGCCAGCTCACTCCGGGAAACTTACGAGCAGTACTTC.

The genes are TRBV27 and TRBJ1-2; 9 bases line up with TRBD1. This CDR3 spans 15 amino acids. In germline, CDR1 is MNHEY, CDR2 SMNVEV (reference sequence). V dropped 7 bases and J dropped 4; count of bases not matched to a gene: 10. The CDR3 DNA reads TGTGCCAGCACGTCGAGCCGACAGGGGGGCTATGGCTACACCTTC. This gives the protein CASTSSRQGGYGYTF.

The genes are TRBV7-2 and TRBJ1-1, with TRBD1 matching over 9 bases. Germline CDR1 is SGHTA and CDR2 is FQGNSA. This CDR3 comprises 15 residues. V lost 5 bases and J lost 4; bases outside the gene matches: 8. CDR3 in DNA: TGTGCCAGCAGCCCCAGGACAGGGGTGGGCACTGAAGCTTTCTTT. As protein: CASSPRTGVGTEAFF.

The chain joins TRBV11-3 to TRBJ1-3, with D maybe TRBD1 (5 bases). Germline V gene sequence: CDR1 SGHNT, CDR2 YENEEA. The germline V and J ends were trimmed by 5 bases and 0 bases, with 11 bases remaining between them. The CDR3 contains 15 residues. For the CDR3, the DNA is TGTGCCAGCAGCCGGGGCGGTGGCTCTGGAAACACCATATATTTT. Translation: CASSRGGGSGNTIYF. Using reference TRBV11-3 and TRBJ1-3 for the parts outside the CDR3, the full variable domain is EAGVVQSPRYKIIEKKQPVAFWCNPISGHNTLYWYLQNLGQGPELLIRYENEEAVDDSQLPKDRFSAERLKGVDSTLKIQPAELGDSAVYLCASSRGGGSGNTIYFGEGSWLTVV.

The gene calls are TRBV6-6 and TRBJ1-3; D gene ambiguous. CDR1 is MNHNY, CDR2 SVGAGI, per germline (reference sequence). Trimming removed 6 bases from V and 4 bases from J, with 13 bases in between. CDR3 length equals 14 residues. The CDR3 loop is CASRLEGAGNTIYF. As DNA, the CDR3 is TGTGCCAGCAGGTTGGAGGGCGCGGGAAACACCATATATTTT.

In regard to this clone: Other DNA sequences in this sample translate to the same CDR3. The chain joins TRBV30 to TRBJ1-2, with unresolved D. The CDR3 length is 13 residues. The germline CDR1 and CDR2 sequences are GTSNPN and SVGIG (reference sequence). Trimming removed 2 bases at V and 2 bases at J, with 9 bases between. CDR3 nucleotides: TGTGCCTGGAGTCTAGGGATCAACTATGGCTACACCTTC. Amino acid sequence: CAWSLGINYGYTF.

In its sample, this clone was seen once. The chain links TRBV2 to TRBJ1-1, with D possibly TRBD1 on 5 matching bases. The germline V gene has CDR1 SNHLY and CDR2 FYNNEI. Trimming took 3 bases from V and 4 from J, leaving 15 bases between them. The CDR3 has 15 amino acids. This CDR3 is CASSDRGLRGTEAFF. As DNA, the CDR3 is TGTGCCAGCAGTGATAGGGGTTTAAGGGGCACTGAAGCTTTCTTT.

V is TRBV5-6 and J is TRBJ1-1; D unclear. The CDR3 sequence is 13 residues long. Trimming took 0 bases from V and 4 from J, leaving 7 bases between them. Per the germline V gene, CDR1 is SGHDT and CDR2 is YYEEEE. The CDR3 region has the DNA TGTGCCAGCAGCTTGGGCCGGGGCACTGAAGCTTTCTTT. Translating it yields CASSLGRGTEAFF.

The CDR3: CASSPRRGARNTEAFF. CDR3 nucleotides: TGTGCCAGCAGCCCACGGCGGGGGGCGAGGAACACTGAAGCTTTCTTT. The V call is TRBV7-9, the J call TRBJ1-1; possibly TRBD1 for D (6 bases). Germline V gene sequence: CDR1 SEHNR, CDR2 FQNEAQ (reference sequence). CDR3 length equals 16 residues. V lost 5 bases to trimming and J lost 1 base, with 17 bases between them.

V and J are TRBV6-1 and TRBJ2-1, with 9 nucleotides matching TRBD2. Germline CDR1 and CDR2: MNHNS and SASEGT. The CDR3 contains 16 residues. Unmatched junction bases numbered 9, after V lost 3 bases and J lost 6 bases. The CDR3 DNA reads as TGTGCCAGCAGTGACAGGCCGGGACTAGCTAGCAATGAGCAGTTCTTC. It specifies CASSDRPGLASNEQFF.

The genes are TRBV5-1 and TRBJ1-2; 10 bases map to TRBD1. There are 15 residues in the CDR3. Germline assignment: CDR1 SGHRS and CDR2 YFSETQ. The V gene end was trimmed by 5 bases and the J gene end by 2 bases; junction bases not matched to a gene: 6. The CDR3 DNA reads TGCGCCAGCAGGGTAGGACAGGGGGTGAACTATGGCTACACCTTC. This encodes CASRVGQGVNYGYTF.

The rearrangement uses TRBV4-2 and TRBJ1-2; 7 positions agree with TRBD1. Germline V gene sequence: CDR1 LGHNA, CDR2 YNFKEQ. The CDR3 is made up of 14 amino acids. The ends lost 7 bases at V and 8 bases at J; junction bases unmatched: 13. CDR3 coding DNA: TGTGCCAGCACTACTATCGGGACAGCTAGGGGCTACACCTTC. As protein: CASTTIGTARGYTF.

In this sample, this clone turned up a few times. The V and J genes are TRBV7-9 and TRBJ2-1; 12 bases map to TRBD1. Germline CDR1 SEHNR, CDR2 FQNEAQ (reference sequence). V shed 1 base, J shed 2 bases, and the junction held 3 bases outside the gene matches. CDR3 size: 17 residues. CDR3 loop: CASSLGGTGGPYNEQFF. In DNA, the CDR3 is TGTGCCAGCAGCTTAGGAGGGACAGGGGGCCCCTACAATGAGCAGTTCTTC.

The chain links TRBV27 to TRBJ1-6; TRBD1 agrees at 7 bases. Germline loops: CDR1 MNHEY, CDR2 SMNVEV (reference sequence). Trimming at V came to 5 bases and at J to 5 bases, leaving 9 bases not matched to a gene. The CDR3 contains 16 residues. The CDR3 reads CASSLRDRPNNSPLHF. In DNA, the CDR3 is TGTGCCAGCAGTCTCCGGGACAGACCTAATAATTCACCCCTCCACTTT.

The genes are TRBV28 and TRBJ2-6; D is undetermined. V lost 7 bases and J 3 bases, leaving 13 bases between the germline ends. Germline CDR1 reads MDHEN; CDR2 reads SYDVKM. This CDR3 comprises 15 residues. CDR3 amino acids: CASTTQRSGANVLTF. The CDR3 nucleotides read TGTGCCAGCACCACCCAGAGGAGTGGGGCCAACGTCCTGACTTTC.